This TCR beta chain emerged from a study of read filtering for tumor transcriptome and immune sequencing. The germline gives CDR1 SGHTA, CDR2 FQGTGA. The CDR3 is 15 amino acids. After removal of 5 bases from V and 4 bases from J, the junction contained 6 bases not matched to a gene. From about 0.4 ug of RNA, a library with molecular barcoded alpha/delta and beta/gamma adaptors was made. TCRdb ran MiXCR on the reads and lists one entry per CDR3 protein. The table includes more than 30,000 distinct CDR3 sequences, roughly 20% detected once. On this clonotype: Since a much larger clone is just one base distant, this may be a read error.

This sequence joins TRBV7-3 and TRBJ2-2, with 8 bases identical to TRBD1. This sequence was found in a donor at least 40 years old with multiple myeloma. The sample was a population of CD138-negative cells sorted from bone marrow. The CDR3 sequence: CASSLGDRSTGELFF. The DNA for the CDR3 is TGTGCCAGCAGCCTCGGGGACAGGAGCACCGGGGAGCTGTTTTTT.